Included here is one T cell receptor beta chain sequence, with context. The antigen it binds to is not known. No base-level quality is on record; no much larger clone is a single base apart. These data are taken from a study of beta chain features in type 1 diabetes (dated by TCRdb to between 2018 and 2020). About the full investigation: Mean age, gender distribution, total cell number and subset yield did not differ between patients and healthy donors. The study compared TCRB repertoires of sorted circulating CD4+ T cell subsets between recently diagnosed type 1 diabetes patients and matched healthy donors. Across all samples, roughly 110,000,000 sorted cells were examined, and cell number per subset correlated strongly with RNA yield. Regulatory and stem cell-like memory subsets were obtained from only 8 patients and about eight healthy donors, while naive and central memory subsets were obtained from all 30 or so donors.

Broader findings and caveats from the paper: Patients with type 1 diabetes made fewer insertions and deleted more nucleotides at VDJ recombination sites, implying thymic rearrangement abnormalities. HLA sub-analyses involved small numbers of individuals, so any influence of HLA type on TCRB rearrangement remained unresolved. Because cDNA was sequenced instead of genomic DNA, highly expressing activated cells could be over-represented, though the groups showed no difference in activation or CD3 levels. Naive, central memory and regulatory TCRB repertoires appeared to be more similar among patients than among healthy donors. A moderate but significant shortening of TCRB CDR3 length was observed in type 1 diabetes patients in all four CD4+ subsets. Shorter templates might be favored by PCR, yet because patient and control samples were amplified and corrected together, any such skew would affect both groups equally.

Taken from cysteine to phenylalanine, the CDR3 has 19 residues. The retained sequence is limited to the CDR3, 57 bases, with the frame set at the first base. The entire amount of isolated RNA was reverse transcribed using the High Capacity cDNA Reverse Transcription Kit, so the sequenced TCRB transcripts were expressed ones. Deep immunoSEQ sequencing was performed on naive, central memory and regulatory T cell samples, with an average of roughly 3.3 million total reads per sample. Sorted cells were lysed in RLT buffer, and RNA was extracted using DNase-treated RNeasy Micro or Mini kits according to cell number. To prevent cross-contamination, each cell subset was processed individually, whereas patient and healthy donor samples were processed jointly. TCRB sequences were amplified from cDNA with the immunoSEQ multiplex PCR, producing 87-bp fragments spanning the CDR3 region. Amplicons were sequenced on the Illumina HiSeq platform. The published analysis was carried out like this. Synthetic template baselines were used to correct PCR bias computationally, reads within Hamming distance 2 were collapsed, and singletons that could not be merged were discarded. Reads were aligned to IMGT to assign V, D and J genes, CDR3 length, and insertions or deletions at six rearrangement sites. Within each subset, clonotype counts were normalized to the number of sorted cells before true diversity and Gini coefficients were calculated with the tcR R package. Repertoire sharing was quantified using the overlap coefficient calculated on TCRB nucleotide sequences. As a proxy for the pre-selection repertoire, out-of-frame TCRB sequences from naive cells were analyzed. TCRdb stores this immuneACCESS table with in-frame sequences only. Part of the clones is absent; in the studies checked, under half of the shortfall reflects unresolved V genes, and no reason is known for the rest. D and trimming come from the DNA, and the V and J calls and clone size come from that table. In all, the sample holds approximately 270,000 clones, and more than 13% of those were seen once. Of the sample, roughly 0.018% is held by the ten largest clones.

Each donor gave one peripheral blood draw, approximately 0.11 L on average, collected into heparinised tubes. A BD FACSAria II and a panel including CD45RO, CCR7, CD25, CD127, CD95 and CD27 were used to sort naive, central memory, regulatory and stem cell-like memory CD4+ T cells. Every sorted population had a purity above 95%. PBMCs were separated immediately by Lymphoprep density gradient centrifugation and were stained directly, without being cultured. Samples were stained and sorted in pairs, with one healthy donor and one patient per experiment, so that batch effects were minimized. The TCR comes from a man younger than 40 with type 1 diabetes. Sample: naive CD4+ T cells from blood. The cell subset or site tag for this specimen amounts to: true naive CD4+ T cells. The chain uses TRBV21-1 and TRBJ2-6; TRBD1, the table's D call, lacks a check against the DNA. TRBV21-1 has pseudogene status. In nucleotide form, the sequence is TGTGCCAGCAGCAAAAAAAAAGACAGGGGAGTCTCTGGGGCCAACGTCCTGACTTTC. It translates to CASSKKKDRGVSGANVLTF.